A selection of T cell receptor beta chains follows, all from one sample in a study of blood T cell repertoires in COVID-19. Assay used: immunoSEQ multiplex PCR; TCRdb lists only in-frame clones, some missing. The sample lists over 150,000 clones; roughly 88% were seen once. Specimen: peripheral blood. These receptors came from a human donor in a cohort sampled during active COVID-19. Each CDR3 is given with its conserved first and last residue. Some rows mark clone size as missing; the rest say once, few, many or name a class of expanded clone.

clone size	V gene	CDR3 protein
NA	TRBV5-1	CASSPTGSAKNIQYF
once	TRBV29-1	CSVEDPGRGYTF
NA	TRBV20-1	CSAGGNTEAFF
NA	TRBV5-1	CASSLASPTYNEQFF
NA	TRBV4-1	CASSRIPPGLADNEQFF
NA	TRBV7-2	CASSLGSGFASYTF
NA	TRBV10-2	CASGLVNEQYF
NA	TRBV25-1	CASSEWQGRAEQFF
NA	TRBV12-5	CASGSGLAGYNEQFF
NA	TRBV11-3	CASSHRSGTGELFF
NA	TRBV27	CASSLLDRVMDTGELFF
NA	TRBV19	CASNPTRLPENEQFF
once	TRBV29-1	CSVQTHTGVGYNEQFF
NA	TRBV15	CATSRAPPSSGSSYNEQFF
NA	TRBV12-3/TRBV12-4	CASSTRHPGRYTF
NA	TRBV18	CASSPQRAAGADEKLFF
NA	TRBV28	CASSFGAPEQYF
NA	TRBV27	CASSFVAGGRTPYF
NA	TRBV19	CASSLAGGSNEQFF
NA	TRBV11-2	CASSSGQFYEQYF
once	TRBV11-2	CASSLNSPGETQYF
few	TRBV29-1	CSVESARSSYNEQFF